One and the same sample provided the 11 T cell receptor beta chains below, sequenced in a study of T cells after yellow fever vaccination. TCRdb re-called the 5' RACE reads with MiXCR, one entry per CDR3 protein. The table lists about 220,000 distinct CDR3 sequences, 3% to 4% of them singletons. Here the sequenced sample was CD4+ T cells sorted from PBMCs, taken 10 days after the yellow fever booster vaccination. The source is a man between 18 and 35 years old who received the YFV17D yellow fever vaccine.

This clonotype was counted many times. The chain is built from TRBV27 and TRBJ2-6; the D gene is possibly TRBD2 (6 bases). Looked up from germline, CDR1 is MNHEY and CDR2 is SMNVEV (reference sequence). There are 16 residues in the CDR3. Between the trimmed V and J ends, which lost 3 bases and 0 bases, there was a span of 9 bases. CDR3 in amino acids: CASSLGLYSGANVLTF. The CDR3 coding sequence is TGTGCCAGCAGTTTGGGACTGTACTCTGGGGCCAACGTCCTGACTTTC.

This clonotype has a count of ten or more. The chain links TRBV7-9 to TRBJ1-1, with D possibly being TRBD1 (5 bases). The V end was cut by 4 bases, the J end by 1 base, with 28 bases between. This CDR3 has 20 amino acids. CDR1 and CDR2 (germline): SEHNR, FQNEAQ (reference sequence). The CDR3 reads CASSSFSPGRHTRTNTEAFF. As DNA, the CDR3 is TGTGCCAGCAGCTCGTTCTCTCCGGGACGCCATACCCGGACGAACACTGAAGCTTTCTTT. Full variable domain (remainder filled in from reference TRBV7-9 and TRBJ1-1): DTGVSQNPRHKITKRGQNVTFRCDPISEHNRLYWYRQTLGQGPEFLTYFQNEAQLEKSRLLSDRFSAERPKGSFSTLEIQRTEQGDSAMYLCASSSFSPGRHTRTNTEAFFGQGTRLTVV.

A remark on this clonotype: As the CDR3 is not closed by the conserved phenylalanine or tryptophan, this likely results from a read error. The chain couples TRBV7-8 to TRBJ2-3; D call uncertain. This CDR3 has 13 residues. CDR1 is SGHVS and CDR2 is FQNEAQ in the germline V gene. V lost 1 base, J lost 6 bases, and 8 bases lay in between. This CDR3 is CASSLEVEDTQYI. As DNA, the CDR3 is TGTGCCAGCAGCTTAGAAGTCGAGGATACGCAGTATATT.

This clonotype was counted ten times or more. V usage is TRBV4-3 and J usage is TRBJ2-5; the D gene is possibly TRBD2 (5 bases). Germline V gene sequence: CDR1 LGHNA, CDR2 YSLEER. This CDR3 has 15 residues. The V and J ends lost 0 bases and 5 bases respectively, with 13 bases between them. The CDR3 loop reads CASSQDQEERETQYF. The CDR3 region has the DNA TGCGCCAGCAGCCAAGATCAGGAGGAAAGGGAGACCCAGTACTTC.

The table lists this clonotype with a few counts. The chain joins TRBV15 to TRBJ2-6, with a possible D match to TRBD1 (6 bases). Trimming took off 8 bases at V and 1 base at J, with 21 bases between the two ends. Germline CDR1 and CDR2: LNHNV and YYDKDF (reference sequence). This CDR3 has 18 amino acids. The CDR3 protein is CATAPSQGIASGANVLTF. The CDR3 coding sequence is TGTGCCACCGCCCCAAGCCAGGGGATTGCTTCTGGGGCCAACGTCCTGACTTTC.

This clonotype has at least ten counts. V gene TRBV7-9 combines with J gene TRBJ2-2; 10 nucleotides match TRBD1. Germline CDR1 and CDR2: SEHNR and FQNEAQ (reference sequence). This CDR3 comprises 17 residues. Trimming removed 5 bases from V and 5 bases from J; junction bases left unmatched: 11. CDR3 in amino acids: CASSRRGTGVGTGELFF. DNA for the CDR3: TGTGCCAGCAGCCGCCGCGGGACAGGGGTAGGGACCGGGGAGCTGTTTTTT.

In its sample, this clonotype was seen many times. The V and J genes are TRBV10-3 and TRBJ1-1; no clear D gene. The CDR3 runs 17 residues. V was clipped by 0 bases and J by 1 base, with 15 bases between them. Germline values: CDR1 ENHRY, CDR2 SYGVKD. CDR3 sequence reads: CAISESITGTSNTEAFF. CDR3 coding DNA: TGTGCCATCAGTGAGTCCATAACGGGAACCTCGAACACTGAAGCTTTCTTT.

V gene TRBV5-1 combines with J gene TRBJ2-7, with 8 bases aligning to TRBD2. V shed 5 bases, J shed 2 bases, and the junction held 6 bases outside the gene matches. The CDR3 runs to 14 residues. Germline lookup yields CDR1 SGHRS and CDR2 YFSETQ. The CDR3 region is CASSRIAGTYEQYF. The CDR3 region has the DNA TGCGCCAGCAGTAGAATAGCGGGAACCTACGAGCAGTACTTC. Combining the CDR3 with reference TRBV5-1 and TRBJ2-7 gives the whole variable domain KAGVTQTPRYLIKTRGQQVTLSCSPISGHRSVSWYQQTPGQGLQFLFEYFSETQRNKGNFPGRFSGRQFSNSRSEMNVSTLELGDSALYLCASSRIAGTYEQYFGPGTRLTVT.

In its sample, this clonotype was seen a few times. This chain links TRBV12-3 or TRBV12-4 with TRBJ1-5; D is unclear. V was pared by 6 bases and J by 1 base, with 13 bases between. CDR3 length equals 15 residues. The CDR3 sequence is CASSGGGSSNQPQHF. CDR3 coding DNA: TGTGCCAGCAGCGGTGGAGGGAGCAGCAATCAGCCCCAGCATTTT.

The rearrangement joins TRBV7-6 to TRBJ1-6; D ambiguous. Germline CDR1 and CDR2: SGHVS and FNYEAQ. Trimming pared 6 bases from V and 8 bases from J, leaving 11 bases between. This CDR3 is 13 amino acids long. The CDR3 here is CASRRESHSPLHF. The CDR3 DNA reads as TGTGCCAGCAGGCGGGAATCACATTCACCCCTCCACTTT.

This chain links TRBV12-3 or TRBV12-4 with TRBJ1-2; D might be TRBD1 (5 bases). CDR3 length: 13 amino acids. Trimming took 6 bases from V and 4 from J, leaving 12 bases between them. CDR3 loop: CASSPDTFYGYTF. DNA of the CDR3: TGTGCCAGCAGCCCGGACACCTTCTATGGCTACACCTTC.